Below, one TCR beta chain is given with its context. The antigen remains unidentified. The sample originates from a study of T cell responses to AZD1222 COVID-19 vaccine. Study results and caveats: None of the repertoires were sampled until the peak T cell response had passed. Spike-specific TCR depth and breadth grew after two AZD1222 doses. Baseline serology detected seropositivity in only six AZD1222 recipients. CD4 TCRs linked to vaccination spanned spike, dominating at 160-218 and 743-854.

CDR3 size: 15 residues. Germline values: CDR1 SEHNR, CDR2 FQNEAQ (reference sequence). V was clipped by 1 base and J by 6 bases, with 15 bases between them. Libraries were prepared by immunoSEQ multiplex PCR; TCRdb keeps only in-frame clonotypes and omits some of them. The repertoire holds over 65,000 clones, with 86% as singletons. This TCR came from an adult in good health. This sample comprised peripheral blood, obtained on day 0 of AZD1222 vaccination. This chain links TRBV7-9 with TRBJ1-1; D is unresolved. The CDR3 DNA sequence: TGTGCCAGCAGCTTAGATGGCAGGCAAGAGGCTGAAGCTTTCTTT. Protein: CASSLDGRQEAEAFF. The variable domain in full, completed from reference TRBV7-9 and TRBJ1-1, reads DTGVSQNPRHKITKRGQNVTFRCDPISEHNRLYWYRQTLGQGPEFLTYFQNEAQLEKSRLLSDRFSAERPKGSFSTLEIQRTEQGDSAMYLCASSLDGRQEAEAFFGQGTRLTVV.